The sequence of this TCR beta chain was determined in a study of cytomegalovirus exposure and HLA in healthy donors. V was clipped by 2 bases and J by 3 bases, with 9 bases between them. Germline V gives CDR1 SGHRS, CDR2 YFSETQ. The CDR3 runs 14 residues. Researchers ran the PCR with 60 Vbeta and 13 Jbeta primers. Profiling relied on immunoSEQ multiplex PCR, and the TCRdb table lists in-frame clones only, not all of them. Here the sample spans about 200,000 clones, approximately 83% being singletons. The chain has TRBV5-1 and TRBJ1-5, with D maybe TRBD1 (6 bases). The sample was PBMCs. The clonotype was recovered from a boy aged 2 to 10 in good health and CMV-seronegative. CDR3 sequence: CASSLQGNNQPQHF. As DNA, the CDR3 is TGCGCCAGCAGCTTACAGGGTAACAATCAGCCCCAGCATTTT.